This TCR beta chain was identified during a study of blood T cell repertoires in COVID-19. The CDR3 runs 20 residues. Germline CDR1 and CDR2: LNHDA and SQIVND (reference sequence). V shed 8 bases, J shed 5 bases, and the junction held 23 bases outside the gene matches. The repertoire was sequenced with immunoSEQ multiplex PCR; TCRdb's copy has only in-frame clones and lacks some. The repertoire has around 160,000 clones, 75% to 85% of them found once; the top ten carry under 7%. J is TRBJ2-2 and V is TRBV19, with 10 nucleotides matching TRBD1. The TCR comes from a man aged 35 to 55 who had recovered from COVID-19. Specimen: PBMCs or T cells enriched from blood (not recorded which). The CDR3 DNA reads TGTGCCAGTCTGAAACCCAAAAAACAGACAGGGGGCACGGGGACCGGGGAGCTGTTTTTT. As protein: CASLKPKKQTGGTGTGELFF. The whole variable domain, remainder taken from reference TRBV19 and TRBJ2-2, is DGGITQSPKYLFRKEGQNVTLSCEQNLNHDAMYWYRQDPGQGLRLIYYSQIVNDFQKGDIAEGYSVSREKKESFPLTVTSAQKNPTAFYLCASLKPKKQTGGTGTGELFFGEGSRLTVL.